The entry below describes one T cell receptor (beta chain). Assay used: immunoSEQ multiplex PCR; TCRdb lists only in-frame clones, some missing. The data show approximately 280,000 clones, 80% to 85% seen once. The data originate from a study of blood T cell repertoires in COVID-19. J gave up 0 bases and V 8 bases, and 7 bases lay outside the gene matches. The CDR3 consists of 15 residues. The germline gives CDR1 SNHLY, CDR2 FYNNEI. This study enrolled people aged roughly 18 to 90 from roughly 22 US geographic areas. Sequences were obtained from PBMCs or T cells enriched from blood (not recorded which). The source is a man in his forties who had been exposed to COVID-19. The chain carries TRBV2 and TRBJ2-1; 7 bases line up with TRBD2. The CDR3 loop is CASVLAPSSYNEQFF. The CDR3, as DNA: TGTGCCAGCGTACTAGCGCCGAGCTCCTACAATGAGCAGTTCTTC.